This T cell receptor (beta chain) was identified in a study of shared clonotypes between healthy human individuals. Sequenced by immunoSEQ multiplex PCR; TCRdb stores in-frame clones only, minus some. The table lists approximately 2,300,000 clones, roughly 92% of them singletons. In germline, CDR1 is KGHSH, CDR2 LQKENI. Trimming took off 0 bases at V and 8 bases at J, with 13 bases between the two ends. This CDR3 has 14 residues. On this clone: Its specificity is unknown.

General study points: Generally, naive subsets (rather than memory subsets) showed larger estimated richness.

The chain couples TRBV18 to TRBJ1-2; possibly TRBD1 for D (5 bases). This clonotype was sampled from a man between 18 and 35 years old in good health. Some clones in this sample may be carry-over from other donors' samples. What was sequenced was naive CD4+ T cells from PBMCs. The sample's subset: CD45RA+ positively selected. CDR3 amino acids: CASSPPAGGLGYTF. CDR3 in DNA: TGTGCCAGCTCACCACCGGCCGGGGGTTTAGGCTACACCTTC.